Detailed here is one T cell receptor (beta chain). Its binding antigen is unknown. The sample holds no much larger clone one base away, and base qualities are not on file. This specimen's time point label, per the study, means: approximately 25 months on ibrutinib. Around 2 micrograms of genomic DNA were extracted from cryopreserved PBMCs for TCR beta library preparation. Longitudinal blood samples from CLL patients receiving ibrutinib monotherapy were subjected to high-throughput TCR beta sequencing. The patients took part in an open-label, single-center phase 2 trial of ibrutinib monotherapy. This record comes from a study of cytotoxic CD8 clonotypes in ibrutinib-treated CLL (dated by TCRdb to about 2021). Study-level background: The cohort included some 14 treatment-naive and 11 relapsed/refractory patients; 17 to 18 were IGHV unmutated. Patients were still on ibrutinib when every remission and progressive disease sample was collected. Partial responses were observed in roughly 24 patients and complete responses in 2; after a median follow-up of 68 months, remission was maintained in 15 or so patients and progression was observed in roughly twelve. Of the 86 participants in the trial, about two dozen had longitudinal samples available. On average, each sample yielded 270,000 or so productive templates and 94,082 productive rearrangements. Response samples were taken after a median of about a year on treatment, ranging from about 6 to 36 months. Cryopreserved peripheral blood mononuclear cells were collected before treatment, at response, and at either disease progression or sustained remission.

On the study overall, not on this receptor specifically: At ibrutinib response clonality went up, during sustained remission it held steady, and at progression it dropped back toward baseline. Sampling times were not matched between patients in sustained remission and patients whose disease was progressing, and lymph node repertoires were not examined. Baseline clonality was found to be higher than that of age-matched healthy donors and was strongly correlated with circulating CD8+ T-cell counts. Public clonotypes were found to be uncommon and were observed to contract or remain stable during treatment; the increase in clonality was shown to reflect expansion of private clonotypes at ibrutinib response.

The germline V end is reduced by 5 bases and the J end by 7 bases; junction bases left unmatched: 9. CDR1 and CDR2, looked up from the germline V gene, are SGHTA and FQGNSA. The CDR3 numbers 16 residues from cysteine through phenylalanine. The retained sequence is limited to the CDR3, 48 bases, with the frame set at the first base. A MiSeq instrument was used for deep resolution sequencing, which targeted depths ranging from 1 in 1 million up to 1 in 200,000 T cells, with coverage averaging 10x for each clonotype. TCR beta libraries were generated with the immunoSEQ hsTCRB Kit. On the study's bioinformatics: Data were analyzed with ImmunoSEQ Data Assistant and ImmunoSEQ Analyzer, with V, D and J genes assigned per IMGT definitions. Clonality was computed as one minus normalized Shannon entropy of productive rearrangement frequencies, ranging from 0 to 1. Only overrepresented clonotypes making up at least 0.05% of the repertoire of each patient were included in the public clonotype analysis. Repertoires from about a dozen age-matched healthy donors in immuneACCESS were used as clonality controls. The table was pulled from immuneACCESS by TCRdb, which kept in-frame rearrangements only. Such tables lose some clones; where checked, under half of the loss comes from unresolved V genes, and the rest has no known cause. For V, J and clone size, that table is used; D and trimming come from the DNA. The sample table records 100,000 or so clones; about 50% of these occur just once. The leading ten clones occupy around a third of the sample.

This TCR was sampled from a human donor with chronic lymphocytic leukemia. Sample: PBMCs, taken after 24 months of ibrutinib treatment. Here the chain combines TRBV7-2 and TRBJ1-6; 9 central nucleotides agree with TRBD1. The CDR3 amino acid sequence is: CASSTLTGGINSPLHF. The DNA sequence is as follows: TGTGCCAGCAGCACGCTGACAGGGGGAATCAATTCACCCCTCCACTTT.